These 12 T cell receptor beta chains were all obtained from the same sample, sequenced in a study of cytomegalovirus exposure and HLA in healthy donors. The PCR employed 60 Vbeta primers together with 13 Jbeta primers. Method: immunoSEQ multiplex PCR; TCRdb's copy keeps in-frame clones and lacks some. The data show roughly 170,000 clones, roughly 80% seen once. Sequenced material: PBMCs. The receptors originated from a woman between 50 and 59 years old in good health and CMV-seropositive.

This sequence joins TRBV4-2 and TRBJ1-2; a weak D match, TRBD1 (6 bases). V lost 3 bases and J 0 bases, leaving 14 bases between the germline ends. CDR1 and CDR2 (germline): LGHNA, YNFKEQ. There are 16 residues in the CDR3. The CDR3 is CASSQTQGTANYGYTF. CDR3 nucleotide sequence: TGTGCCAGCAGCCAGACACAGGGAACAGCTAACTATGGCTACACCTTC.

This chain joins TRBV28 and TRBJ2-3; D gene unclear. There are 15 residues in the CDR3. The V gene's germline CDR1 is MDHEN and CDR2 SYDVKM. V lost 6 bases to trimming and J lost 1 base, with 14 bases between them. CDR3 sequence: CASRLLPRGTDTQYF. The CDR3 DNA follows: TGTGCCAGCAGACTTCTACCCCGGGGCACAGATACGCAGTATTTT. Looking up the rest from reference TRBV28 and TRBJ2-3 gives the full variable domain: DVKVTQSSRYLVKRTGEKVFLECVQDMDHENMFWYRQDPGLGLRLIYFSYDVKMKEKGDIPEGYSVSREKKERFSLILESASTNQTSMYLCASRLLPRGTDTQYFGPGTRLTVL.

Only a few counts were recorded for this clone. The chain recombines TRBV11-2 with TRBJ1-2, with a possible D match to TRBD1 (5 bases). V was pared by 4 bases and J by 4 bases, with 16 bases between. Germline V CDR1 and CDR2: SGHAT, FQNNGV. This CDR3 is built from 15 residues. The CDR3 DNA reads as TGTGCCAGCAGCTCGCAGGGCAACCGCCTCTATGGCTACACCTTC. As protein: CASSSQGNRLYGYTF.

The chain is built from TRBV19 and TRBJ2-5; 8 bases are shared with TRBD2. The germline CDR1 and CDR2 sequences are LNHDA and SQIVND (reference sequence). V dropped 3 bases and J dropped 4; count of bases not matched to a gene: 10. This CDR3 contains 16 residues. This CDR3 reads CASSIRAGDGPETQYF. The CDR3 DNA sequence: TGTGCCAGTAGTATCAGAGCGGGAGATGGCCCAGAGACCCAGTACTTC.

The chain recombines TRBV5-1 with TRBJ2-1; 10 bases are a match to TRBD2. CDR1 SGHRS and CDR2 YFSETQ come from the germline V gene. This CDR3 is built from 15 residues. Trimming took 0 bases from V and 5 from J; bases not matched to a gene: 2. CDR3 residues: CASSLGLAGHNEQFF. CDR3 nucleotides: TGCGCCAGCAGCTTGGGACTAGCGGGTCACAATGAGCAGTTCTTC.

The chain employs TRBV9 and TRBJ2-1; 7 nucleotides agree with TRBD2. Trimming removed 4 bases from V and 9 bases from J; junction bases left unmatched: 13. CDR1 is SGDLS and CDR2 is YYNGEE in the germline V gene. This CDR3 region has 15 residues. The DNA of the CDR3 is TGTGCCAGCAGCAGGGATCTAGCGGCGAGGGGTGAGCAGTTCTTC. Its protein product is CASSRDLAARGEQFF.

The chain links TRBV6-4 to TRBJ2-2; TRBD1 aligns across 8 bases. This CDR3 comprises 15 residues. J gave up 2 bases and V 7 bases, and 6 bases lay outside the gene matches. Germline-derived CDR1 and CDR2 are MRHNA and SNTAGT. CDR3 nucleotide sequence: TGTGCCAGCAAGATACAGGGGGATAACACCGGGGAGCTGTTTTTT. Amino acid sequence: CASKIQGDNTGELFF.

The genes are TRBV2 and TRBJ2-5; weak D call: TRBD1 (6 bases). Germline lookup yields CDR1 SNHLY and CDR2 FYNNEI. The length of the CDR3 is 21 residues. Trimming cost V 6 bases and J 4 bases, with 36 bases left between them. CDR3 residues: CASRAPLSRQDPSKSGETQYF. CDR3 bases: TGTGCCAGCAGGGCACCGTTATCAAGACAGGACCCCTCGAAAAGCGGAGAGACCCAGTACTTC.

The chain has TRBV5-4 and TRBJ2-6, with TRBD1 identical over 7 bases. The length of the CDR3 is 15 residues. Germline V lookup: CDR1 SGHNT, CDR2 YYREEE (reference sequence). Trimming at V came to 2 bases and at J to 2 bases, leaving 1 base not matched to a gene. Written as DNA, the CDR3 is TGTGCCAGCAGCTTAGACAGGGCTGGGGCCAACGTCCTGACTTTC. This sequence encodes CASSLDRAGANVLTF. The variable domain in full, completed from reference TRBV5-4 and TRBJ2-6, reads ETGVTQSPTHLIKTRGQQVTLRCSSQSGHNTVSWYQQALGQGPQFIFQYYREEENGRGNFPPRFSGLQFPNYSSELNVNALELDDSALYLCASSLDRAGANVLTFGAGSRLTVL.

This clone has a handful of counts. The chain has TRBV7-2 and TRBJ1-3; 7 nucleotides align to TRBD1. The CDR3 sequence is 16 residues long. Germline CDR1 is SGHTA and CDR2 is FQGNSA. V trimming: 2 bases; J trimming: 0 bases; junction bases outside the gene matches: 4. DNA for the CDR3: TGTGCCAGCAGCTTAAGACAGGGCTTCTCTGGAAACACCATATATTTT. Its translation is CASSLRQGFSGNTIYF.

The rearrangement joins TRBV4-2 to TRBJ2-1; D is ambiguous. V lost 2 bases and J 8 bases, leaving 22 bases between the germline ends. This CDR3 comprises 17 residues. Germline CDR1 reads LGHNA; CDR2 reads YNFKEQ. The CDR3 nucleotides read TGTGCCAGCAGCCAACAGCCCCTCGGGTCTTCAAGCGATGAGCAGTTCTTC. Translating it yields CASSQQPLGSSSDEQFF.

CDR3 region: CASSPPRGGTDTQYF. The CDR3 DNA is TGTGCCAGCTCACCACCGCGGGGGGGCACAGATACGCAGTATTTT. This chain links TRBV18 with TRBJ2-3, with 8 bases aligning to TRBD2. Germline V gene lookup returns CDR1 KGHSH and CDR2 LQKENI. The CDR3 contains 15 residues. The ends lost 0 bases at V and 1 base at J; junction bases unmatched: 0.